This T cell receptor beta chain was sequenced for a study of early T cells in non-severe SARS-CoV-2 infection. Study-wide context: Sequenced material consisted of bulk RNA (from unsorted whole blood), and chains were unpaired.

Whole-study findings and limits: The matching step, a VDJdb search, favored anti-spike CD8 responses and missed private and CD4 specificities.

Trimming stripped 6 bases from V and 5 bases from J, with 13 bases between. In germline, CDR1 is LNHDA, CDR2 SQIVND (reference sequence). This CDR3 is built from 13 residues. In its sample, this clonotype was seen a few times. Its antigen remains unidentified. Individual cDNA molecules carried attached unique molecular identifiers. One entry per CDR3 protein results from TCRdb running MiXCR on the 5' RACE reads. Found here are around 30,000 distinct CDR3 sequences, approximately 6% of them singletons; the top ten hold 5.5% to 7%. Material: whole blood. The V call is TRBV19, the J call TRBJ2-5, with D perhaps TRBD1 (5 bases). This TCR was recovered from an adult who was a healthcare worker with PCR-confirmed SARS-CoV-2 infection or an uninfected control (not recorded which). CDR3 amino acids: CASRFQGDETQYF. The DNA for the CDR3 is TGTGCCAGTAGGTTCCAGGGCGATGAGACCCAGTACTTC.